Presented here are 17 T cell receptor beta chains from one specimen sequenced in a study of shared clonotypes between healthy human individuals. CD8 cells regarded as naive lacked CD45RO, were positively chosen for CCR7, and omitted terminally differentiated effector memory CD45RA+ cells. Libraries were prepared by immunoSEQ multiplex PCR; TCRdb keeps only in-frame clonotypes and omits some of them. The top ten hold less than 2% of the sample, which has about 2.2 million clones, over 85% seen once. The sequenced material came from naive CD8+ T cells from PBMCs. Receptors originate from a man aged 18 to 29 in good health. Some clones in this sample may be carry-over from other donors' samples.

In DNA form, the CDR3 reads TGTGCCAGCAACCTGCGCGGACTAGCGGAATTAACCTACGAGCAGTACTTC. This gives the protein CASNLRGLAELTYEQYF. The chain combines TRBV5-5 with TRBJ2-7; TRBD2 matches at 10 bases. The CDR3 runs 17 residues. The germline CDR1 and CDR2 sequences are SGHKS and YYEKEE (reference sequence). J was trimmed by 2 bases and V by 6 bases; bases with no gene match: 14.

The V gene is TRBV15, the J gene TRBJ2-7; D is perhaps TRBD1 (6 bases). The germline gives CDR1 LNHNV, CDR2 YYDKDF (reference sequence). V was shortened by 0 bases and J by 4 bases, with 13 bases between the two germline ends. This CDR3 has 15 amino acids. The CDR3 protein is CATSRDLGQIYEQYF. In DNA, the CDR3 is TGTGCCACCAGCAGAGATCTCGGACAGATATACGAGCAGTACTTC.

The gene calls are TRBV27 and TRBJ2-7, with TRBD1 identical over 8 bases. The CDR3 totals 14 residues. Per germline, CDR1 MNHEY and CDR2 SMNVEV (reference sequence). Trimming removed 4 bases from V and 3 bases from J; junction bases left unmatched: 5. CDR3 sequence (DNA): TGTGCCAGCAGTTGGAGGACAGGGATCTACGAGCAGTACTTC. This encodes CASSWRTGIYEQYF.

This chain links TRBV5-4 with TRBJ2-7; TRBD2 agrees at 8 bases. Germline CDR1 is SGHNT and CDR2 is YYREEE (reference sequence). This CDR3 has 15 amino acids. The J segment lost 4 bases and the V segment lost 2 bases, leaving 8 bases of the junction unmatched. CDR3 nucleotide sequence: TGTGCCAGCAGCTTTCTGGCGGGAGGCGATTACGAGCAGTACTTC. Amino acid sequence: CASSFLAGGDYEQYF.

The count of this clone is one. J is TRBJ1-3 and V is TRBV28; TRBD1 aligns across 9 bases. V lost 5 bases, J lost 0 bases, and 11 bases stayed unmatched. CDR3 length: 18 residues. Germline V gene lookup returns CDR1 MDHEN and CDR2 SYDVKM. The CDR3 DNA reads as TGTGCCAGCAGTAACAGGGGGGCGACAGGGGGCTCTGGAAACACCATATATTTT. Residues: CASSNRGATGGSGNTIYF.

The chain carries TRBV30 and TRBJ2-1; 7 positions agree with TRBD1. The V and J ends lost 3 bases and 5 bases, in that order; junction bases with no gene match: 4. The CDR3 extends over 13 amino acids. Germline CDR1 reads GTSNPN; CDR2 reads SVGIG (reference sequence). Here the CDR3 DNA reads TGTGCCTGGAGGGGAGACAGGGACAATGAGCAGTTCTTC. Translated: CAWRGDRDNEQFF.

The chain links TRBV7-9 to TRBJ2-5; 7 bases map to TRBD2. Germline V lookup: CDR1 SEHNR, CDR2 FQNEAQ (reference sequence). V shed 3 bases and J 5 bases; nucleotides not matched to a gene: 6. There are 14 residues in the CDR3. CDR3 in amino acids: CASSFVGGPETQYF. CDR3 sequence (DNA): TGTGCCAGCAGCTTTGTGGGAGGGCCCGAGACCCAGTACTTC. Filled out from reference TRBV7-9 and TRBJ2-5, the complete variable domain reads DTGVSQNPRHKITKRGQNVTFRCDPISEHNRLYWYRQTLGQGPEFLTYFQNEAQLEKSRLLSDRFSAERPKGSFSTLEIQRTEQGDSAMYLCASSFVGGPETQYFGPGTRLLVL.

CDR3 sequence: CASSSTGASGQPQHF. The CDR3 DNA is TGTGCCAGCAGCTCAACAGGGGCCTCAGGGCAGCCCCAGCATTTT. The chain carries TRBV7-2 and TRBJ1-5; 7 nucleotides line up with TRBD1. Per the germline V gene, CDR1 is SGHTA and CDR2 is FQGNSA. Trimming cost V 4 bases and J 7 bases; bases outside gene matches: 10. This CDR3 spans 15 amino acids.

The gene calls are TRBV6-1 and TRBJ2-1, with 11 bases aligning to TRBD2. Germline CDR1 MNHNS, CDR2 SASEGT. The CDR3 covers 17 residues. Losses at the gene ends were 1 base for V and 3 bases for J; bases not matched to a gene: 5. The CDR3: CASSEEELAGVYNEQFF. Here the CDR3 DNA reads TGTGCCAGCAGTGAAGAAGAACTAGCGGGAGTCTACAATGAGCAGTTCTTC.

The chain uses TRBV28 and TRBJ2-3, with 10 bases aligning to TRBD1. The junction had 9 bases not matched to a gene; V was cut back by 4 bases and J by 5 bases. From germline, CDR1 is MDHEN and CDR2 SYDVKM. The CDR3 consists of 16 residues. The CDR3, as DNA: TGTGCCAGCAGTTACCAGACAGGGGGCCCTAAAGATACGCAGTATTTT. Translated, it gives CASSYQTGGPKDTQYF.

This clone was observed a handful of times. The chain is built from TRBV25-1 and TRBJ1-1; D is perhaps TRBD1 (5 bases). Trimming shortened V by 4 bases and J by 1 base, and 10 bases separated the two germline ends. Per the germline V gene, CDR1 is MGHDK and CDR2 is SYGVNS. This CDR3 is 14 amino acids long. The CDR3 reads CASSAGGWNTEAFF. The CDR3 DNA is TGTGCCAGCAGTGCTGGGGGGTGGAACACTGAAGCTTTCTTT.

J is TRBJ2-2 and V is TRBV10-3; no reliable D call. CDR1 and CDR2 from the germline V gene are ENHRY and SYGVKD. CDR3 length: 14 residues. V was cut by 5 bases and J by 0 bases, with 7 bases left in between. CDR3 residues: CAISIDPNTGELFF. The CDR3 coding sequence is TGTGCCATCAGTATAGATCCGAACACCGGGGAGCTGTTTTTT.

This clone was detected only once. This chain links TRBV7-2 with TRBJ2-2, with D possibly being TRBD1 (6 bases). The CDR3 has 16 amino acids. V was clipped by 4 bases and J by 6 bases, with 18 bases between them. Looked up from germline, CDR1 is SGHTA and CDR2 is FQGNSA. The CDR3 bases are TGTGCCAGCAGCTCCCGGACAGACAAACGGTCCGGGGAGCTGTTTTTT. Translating it yields CASSSRTDKRSGELFF.

About this clone itself: The junction departs from germline at one end; a sequencing error may be responsible. The J gene is TRBJ2-2, the V gene TRBV15; D gene unclear. Germline CDR1 reads LNHNV; CDR2 reads YYDKDF (reference sequence). The CDR3 covers 15 residues. The CDR3 reads CATSREGTKTGELFF. Here the CDR3 DNA reads TGTGCCACCAGCAGAGAGGGTACGAAAACCGGGGAGCTGTTTTTT.

This chain connects TRBV7-9 to TRBJ1-2; TRBD1 aligns across 9 bases. J gave up 7 bases and V 5 bases, and 17 bases lay outside the gene matches. Germline loops: CDR1 SEHNR, CDR2 FQNEAQ (reference sequence). The CDR3 covers 17 residues. The CDR3 loop is CASSPPPQPGQGPGYTF. DNA for the CDR3: TGTGCCAGCAGCCCTCCTCCCCAACCGGGACAGGGCCCTGGCTACACCTTC.

This chain joins TRBV19 and TRBJ1-1; D may be TRBD1 (6 bases). CDR1 and CDR2 (germline): LNHDA, SQIVND (reference sequence). V lost 6 bases, J lost 5 bases, and 13 bases lay in between. The CDR3 length is 13 residues. CDR3 coding DNA: TGTGCCAGTAGGGTACAGGGCGGTACTGAAGCTTTCTTT. Translating it yields CASRVQGGTEAFF.

On this clone: The same CDR3 is also encoded by other DNA sequences in this sample. The rearrangement links TRBV7-2 to TRBJ2-7, with D unresolved. V dropped 3 bases and J dropped 6 bases, with 9 bases sitting between them. The V gene's germline CDR1 is SGHTA and CDR2 FQGNSA. The CDR3 totals 12 residues. The DNA for the CDR3 is TGTGCCAGCAGCTTCCTGGCAGGCGAGCAGTACTTC. Translation: CASSFLAGEQYF.